A selection of T cell receptor beta chains follows, all from one sample in a study of graft-versus-host responses after intestinal transplantation. The protocol was immunoSEQ multiplex PCR, while the TCRdb copy is restricted to in-frame clones and leaves out a portion. The data contain about 110,000 clones, approximately 88% of them singletons. These receptors' antigens are unknown. Material: unstimulated CD4+ T cells sorted from spleen or lymph node cells, obtained before transplant. These receptors came from a human donor who was the organ donor for an intestinal transplant. Each CDR3 is given with its conserved first and last residue. Fields, in order: J gene, D gene, V gene, clone size, CDR3 DNA, CDR3 protein. The D gene is left open where the match is weak. Some rows have no size entry. The others give once, few or many, or a class for an expanded clone.

TRBJ2-7 | TRBD2 | TRBV5-1 | . | TGCGCCAGCAGCCCATCTAGCGGGGGCTACGAGCAGTACTTC | CASSPSSGGYEQYF
TRBJ1-2 | . | TRBV7-2 | . | TGTGCCAGCAGCTTAGAGGGTCTCCGGAACCATGGCTACACCTTC | CASSLEGLRNHGYTF
TRBJ1-2 | . | TRBV10-3 | . | TGTGCCATCAGACAGTCAAACGGACAGTGCACCTTC | CAIRQSNGQCTF
TRBJ2-7 | TRBD2 | TRBV11-2 | . | TGTGCCAGCAGCTTAGGGGAGGGGAGCTCCTACGAGCAGTACTTC | CASSLGEGSSYEQYF
TRBJ1-2 | . | TRBV4-1 | . | TGCGCCAGCAGCCAAGATCAGTCCTATGGCTACACCTTC | CASSQDQSYGYTF
TRBJ2-3 | TRBD1 | TRBV2 | . | TGTGCCAGCAACGGACAGGGGCCCTTTCAGTATTTT | CASNGQGPFQYF
TRBJ2-2 | . | TRBV7-9 | . | TGTGCCAGCAGGCCCCAGGGAGCCGGGGAGCTGTTTTTT | CASRPQGAGELFF
TRBJ2-7 | TRBD2 | TRBV5-1 | . | TGCGCCAGCAGCTTGGTACTAGCGGGAACCTACGAGCAGTACTTC | CASSLVLAGTYEQYF
TRBJ2-6 | . | TRBV4-2 | . | TGTGCCAGCAGCCAGAACGAGTGGGGCTCTGGGGCCAACGTCCTGACTTTC | CASSQNEWGSGANVLTF
TRBJ2-5 | . | TRBV5-1 | . | TGCGCCAGCAGCCCAACCTTGGGAGAGACCCAGTACTTC | CASSPTLGETQYF
TRBJ2-7 | TRBD2 | TRBV5-1 | . | TGCGCCAGCAGCTTGGTCCCAACTAGCGGGAACTACGAGCAGTACTTC | CASSLVPTSGNYEQYF
TRBJ2-2 | . | TRBV5-4 | . | TGTGCCAGCAGCCTCGACCCGTTCGCGAACACCGGGGAGCTGTTTTTT | CASSLDPFANTGELFF
TRBJ2-4 | TRBD1 | TRBV10-2 | . | TGCGCCAGCAGTGGGGACAGCGCAAGGATTCAGTACTTC | CASSGDSARIQYF
TRBJ1-6 | TRBD1 | TRBV4-2 | . | TGTGCCAGCAGTCCAAGATCGGGGACAGGGGTCTCACCCCTCCACTTT | CASSPRSGTGVSPLHF
TRBJ1-4 | . | TRBV7-2 | . | TGTGCCAGCAGCTTAGCGGTATCCTTAACTAATGAAAAACTGTTTTTT | CASSLAVSLTNEKLFF
TRBJ2-7 | TRBD1 | TRBV7-3 | . | TGTGCCAGCAGCCGGACAGGGGGCGGAGACGAGCAGTACTTC | CASSRTGGGDEQYF
TRBJ2-1 | . | TRBV11-2 | . | TGTGCCAGCAGCCGGGACAACTCCTACAATGAGCAGTTCTTC | CASSRDNSYNEQFF
TRBJ1-2 | . | TRBV6-1 | . | TGTGCCAGCAGCTTCGACGGCTATGGCTACACCTTC | CASSFDGYGYTF
TRBJ1-5 | TRBD1 | TRBV6-6 | once | TGTGCCAGCAGTACAGGACAGGGGGCCGAGCCCCAGCATTTT | CASSTGQGAEPQHF
TRBJ2-1 | TRBD2 | TRBV2 | few | TGTGCCAGCACGCGGGAGGTCTCGGGTGAGCAGTTCTTC | CASTREVSGEQFF
TRBJ2-5 | . | TRBV11-2 | . | TGTGCCAGCGGGTTAGCCCAAGAGACCCAGTACTTC | CASGLAQETQYF
TRBJ1-1 | . | TRBV18 | . | TGTGCCAGCTCACCAGGGGGGGACACTGAAGCTTTCTTT | CASSPGGDTEAFF
TRBJ2-3 | TRBD2 | TRBV7-6 | . | TGTGCCAGCAGCTTCGGGGGGGCCGGAACAGATACGCAGTATTTT | CASSFGGAGTDTQYF
TRBJ2-1 | . | TRBV4-1 | . | TGCGCCAGCAGCGGTCGACAGGTCTCTGAGCGGGCCTACAATGAGCAGTTCTTC | CASSGRQVSERAYNEQFF
TRBJ1-4 | . | TRBV7-2 | . | TGTGCCAGCAGCTTAGTTGCGGGGCGGAATGAAAAACTGTTTTTT | CASSLVAGRNEKLFF
TRBJ1-3 | TRBD1 | TRBV9 | . | TGTGCCAGCAGCGTCGGACAGGCTGGAAACACCATATATTTT | CASSVGQAGNTIYF
TRBJ2-6 | TRBD2 | TRBV11-3 | few | TGTGCCAGCAGCTTAGCGCGGACTAGGGCTGGGGCCAACGTCCTGACTTTC | CASSLARTRAGANVLTF
TRBJ2-7 | . | TRBV18 | once | TGTGCCAGCTCACCATGGCAGGACAGCTACGAGCAGTACTTC | CASSPWQDSYEQYF
TRBJ2-7 | . | TRBV6-1 | . | TGTGCCACCGTACGGGTCTACGAGCAGTACTTC | CATVRVYEQYF
TRBJ2-3 | TRBD1 | TRBV7-6 | . | TGTGCCAGCAGCCCTAGGGACAGGGGAACCACAGATACGCAGTATTTT | CASSPRDRGTTDTQYF
TRBJ2-7 | TRBD1 | TRBV28 | once | TGTGCCAGCATCCCTAATGACAGGGGAGGGCAGTACTTC | CASIPNDRGGQYF
TRBJ2-2 | . | TRBV6-4 | . | TGTGCCAGCAGTTCCCGGCGGGACGGGGAGCTGTTTTTT | CASSSRRDGELFF
TRBJ2-7 | . | TRBV5-1 | . | TGCGCCAGCAGCTTGGAAGGTCCAATGTACGAGCAGTACTTC | CASSLEGPMYEQYF
TRBJ2-5 | . | TRBV19 | . | TGTGCCAGTACCCCCCGCGGGGTAGAGACCCAGTACTTC | CASTPRGVETQYF
TRBJ1-6 | TRBD1 | TRBV29-1 | . | TGCAGCGCTGGGACAGGGACCAATTCACCCCTCCACTTT | CSAGTGTNSPLHF
TRBJ2-3 | . | TRBV5-1 | . | TGCGCCAGCAGCTTAGAAGGGGTACGAACAGATACGCAGTATTTT | CASSLEGVRTDTQYF
TRBJ2-2 | TRBD2 | TRBV30 | . | TGTGCCTGGAGTGTACGGGAGGCGAACACCGGGGAGCTGTTTTTT | CAWSVREANTGELFF
TRBJ1-1 | . | TRBV19 | once | TGTGCCAGTAGTATAGGGCAACTGGCTTTCTTT | CASSIGQLAFF